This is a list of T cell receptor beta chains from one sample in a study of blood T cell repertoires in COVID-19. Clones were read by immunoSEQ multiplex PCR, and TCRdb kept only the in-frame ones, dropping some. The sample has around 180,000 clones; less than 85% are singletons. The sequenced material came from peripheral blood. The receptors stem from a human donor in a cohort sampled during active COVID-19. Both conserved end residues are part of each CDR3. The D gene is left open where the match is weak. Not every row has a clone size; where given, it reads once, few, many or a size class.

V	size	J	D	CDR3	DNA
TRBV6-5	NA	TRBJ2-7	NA	CASSPDRTVLYF	TGTGCCAGCAGCCCGGACAGAACTGTTCTGTACTTC
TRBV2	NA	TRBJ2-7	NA	CASSESRQSRYEQYF	TGTGCCAGCAGTGAAAGCAGACAGTCTAGATACGAGCAGTACTTC
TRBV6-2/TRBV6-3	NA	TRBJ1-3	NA	CASRPTVISGNTIYF	TGTGCCAGCAGGCCTACAGTGATCTCTGGAAACACCATATATTTT
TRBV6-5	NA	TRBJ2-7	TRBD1	CASRTGGIYEQYF	TGTGCCAGCAGAACAGGGGGGATCTACGAGCAGTACTTC
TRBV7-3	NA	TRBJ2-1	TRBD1	CASSTDRYNEQFF	TGTGCCAGCAGCACGGACAGGTACAATGAGCAGTTCTTC
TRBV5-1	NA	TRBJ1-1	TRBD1	CASSLAGTGAAAFF	TGCGCCAGCAGCTTGGCCGGGACAGGGGCGGCAGCTTTCTTT
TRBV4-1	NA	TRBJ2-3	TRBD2	CASSHSGLAGGPHTDTQYF	TGCGCCAGCAGCCACTCGGGACTAGCGGGGGGGCCACACACAGATACGCAGTATTTT
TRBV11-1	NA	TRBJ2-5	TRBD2	CASSPRLAGGGETQYF	TGTGCCAGCAGCCCCCGACTAGCGGGGGGTGGAGAGACCCAGTACTTC
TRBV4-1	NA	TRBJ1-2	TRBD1	CASSHGDSEYGYTF	TGCGCCAGCAGTCACGGGGACAGCGAATATGGCTACACCTTC
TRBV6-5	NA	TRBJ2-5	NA	CASSWGTFEETQYF	TGTGCCAGCAGTTGGGGGACATTTGAAGAGACCCAGTACTTC
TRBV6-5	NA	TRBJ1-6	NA	CASNPSLGPNSPLHF	TGTGCCAGCAACCCCTCTCTGGGCCCAAATTCACCCCTCCACTTT
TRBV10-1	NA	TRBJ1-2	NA	CASSPGDSYGYTF	TGCGCCAGCAGCCCCGGTGACAGCTATGGCTACACCTTC
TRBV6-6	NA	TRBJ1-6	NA	CASTSGEMANSPLHF	TGTGCCAGCACCTCGGGGGAAATGGCAAATTCACCCCTCCACTTT
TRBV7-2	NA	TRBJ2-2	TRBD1	CASSRKDRGTVNTGELFF	TGTGCCAGCAGCCGTAAAGACAGGGGGACGGTAAACACCGGGGAGCTGTTTTTT
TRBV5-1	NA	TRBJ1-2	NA	CASSLESSLNGYTF	TGCGCCAGCAGCTTGGAGTCCAGTTTGAACGGCTACACCTTC
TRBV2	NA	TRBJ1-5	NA	CASGRQADQPQHF	TGTGCCAGCGGAAGACAGGCGGATCAGCCCCAGCATTTT
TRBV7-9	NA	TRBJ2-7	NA	CASSLGGVGGENEQYF	TGTGCCAGCAGCTTAGGAGGGGTTGGGGGCGAGAACGAGCAGTACTTC
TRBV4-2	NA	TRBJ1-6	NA	CASSQYGQLLHF	TGTGCCAGCAGCCAATACGGACAGCTCCTCCACTTT
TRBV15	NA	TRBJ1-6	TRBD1	CATRNRGENSPLHF	TGTGCCACCAGAAACAGGGGAGAGAATTCACCCCTCCACTTT
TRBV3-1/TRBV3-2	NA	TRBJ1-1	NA	CASSQEMGENTEAFF	TGTGCCAGCAGCCAAGAGATGGGAGAGAACACTGAAGCTTTCTTT
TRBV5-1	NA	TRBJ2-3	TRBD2	CASSLALGLAKTDTQYF	TGCGCCAGCAGCTTGGCCCTGGGACTAGCGAAGACAGATACGCAGTATTTT
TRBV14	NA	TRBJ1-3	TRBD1	CASSQETTGEAGNTIYF	TGTGCCAGCAGCCAAGAGACAACAGGGGAAGCTGGAAACACCATATATTTT
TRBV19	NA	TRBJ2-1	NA	CASKRQVEYNEQFF	TGTGCCAGTAAAAGACAGGTTGAATACAATGAGCAGTTCTTC
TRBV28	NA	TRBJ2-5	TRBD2	CASSYWTSGGETQYF	TGTGCCAGCAGTTATTGGACTAGCGGGGGTGAGACCCAGTACTTC
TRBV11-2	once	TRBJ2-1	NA	CASSRSGVPYNEQFF	TGTGCCAGCAGCCGGTCGGGGGTTCCTTACAATGAGCAGTTCTTC
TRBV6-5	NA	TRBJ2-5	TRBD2	CASSYSRGGRETQYF	TGTGCCAGCAGTTACTCGCGCGGGGGACGCGAGACCCAGTACTTC
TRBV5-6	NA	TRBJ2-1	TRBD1	CASNRGTGKQFF	TGTGCCAGCAACAGGGGTACAGGGAAGCAGTTCTTC
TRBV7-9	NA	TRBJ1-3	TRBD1	CASSVRQGYGNTIYF	TGTGCCAGCAGCGTCCGACAGGGGTATGGAAACACCATATATTTT
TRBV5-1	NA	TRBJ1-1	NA	CASSLAKNTEAFF	TGCGCCAGCAGCTTGGCAAAGAACACTGAAGCTTTCTTT
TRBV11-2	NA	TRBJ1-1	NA	CASSFGRGTEAFF	TGTGCCAGCAGCTTTGGCAGGGGCACTGAAGCTTTCTTT
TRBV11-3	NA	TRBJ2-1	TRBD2	CASSPPSTSGGAGDEQFF	TGTGCCAGCAGCCCCCCTTCGACTAGCGGGGGGGCTGGGGATGAGCAGTTCTTC
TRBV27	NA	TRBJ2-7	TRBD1	CASSYTDRGEQYF	TGTGCCAGCAGCTACACGGACAGGGGCGAGCAGTACTTC
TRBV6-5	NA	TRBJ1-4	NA	CASSYSWGEGEKLFF	TGTGCCAGCAGTTACTCTTGGGGGGAAGGGGAAAAACTGTTTTTT
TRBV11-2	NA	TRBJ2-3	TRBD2	CASSFQGLAGDQTDTQYF	TGTGCCAGCAGCTTCCAGGGACTAGCGGGGGACCAAACAGATACGCAGTATTTT
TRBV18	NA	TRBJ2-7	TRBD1	CASSPGGTGEGEQYF	TGTGCCAGCTCACCTGGTGGGACAGGGGAAGGTGAGCAGTACTTC